These T cell receptor beta chains were read from a single sample in a study of OX40 agonist ivuxolimab in advanced cancers. Only in-frame clones appear in the TCRdb table, and some are missing; sequencing was by immunoSEQ multiplex PCR. The sample includes about 58,000 clones, 85% to 90% of them seen just once. The sequencing here drew on CD4+ or CD8+ T cells sorted from blood, taken in a trial of the OX40 agonist ivuxolimab. These TCRs come from an adult with an advanced solid tumor such as melanoma, head and neck, liver or kidney cancer. Both conserved end residues are part of each CDR3. Fields, in order: J gene, D gene, clone size, V gene, CDR3 protein, CDR3 DNA. The D gene is left open where the match is weak. Size tells how often a clone was seen (once, few, many) or the class of an expanded clone, and some rows leave it out.

j_call: TRBJ2-5
d_call: NA
clone_size: NA
v_call: TRBV5-1
cdr3_aa: CASSLGPQGSGTQYF
cdr3_nt: TGCGCCAGCAGCTTGGGGCCCCAGGGGTCAGGGACCCAGTACTTC

j_call: TRBJ2-3
d_call: TRBD2
clone_size: NA
v_call: TRBV9
cdr3_aa: CASSLIAGSTDTQYF
cdr3_nt: TGTGCCAGCAGCCTTATAGCGGGGAGCACAGATACGCAGTATTTT

j_call: TRBJ1-6
d_call: NA
clone_size: NA
v_call: TRBV27
cdr3_aa: CASSFQGNSPLHF
cdr3_nt: TGTGCCAGCAGTTTTCAGGGGAATTCACCCCTCCACTTT

j_call: TRBJ2-3
d_call: NA
clone_size: NA
v_call: TRBV6-1
cdr3_aa: CASIPIRSTDTQYF
cdr3_nt: TGTGCCAGCATCCCGATTAGGTCCACAGATACGCAGTATTTT

j_call: TRBJ2-5
d_call: NA
clone_size: NA
v_call: TRBV7-8
cdr3_aa: CASSPEGSLETQYF
cdr3_nt: TGTGCCAGCAGCCCGGAAGGGAGCTTGGAGACCCAGTACTTC

j_call: TRBJ2-3
d_call: TRBD2
clone_size: NA
v_call: TRBV13
cdr3_aa: CASSSSRGTSPRDTQYF
cdr3_nt: TGTGCCAGCAGCTCCTCGAGGGGGACTAGCCCGCGGGATACGCAGTATTTT

j_call: TRBJ1-6
d_call: NA
clone_size: NA
v_call: TRBV30
cdr3_aa: CAWSTPRGNSPLHF
cdr3_nt: TGTGCCTGGAGTACCCCTCGGGGTAATTCACCCCTCCACTTT

j_call: TRBJ2-1
d_call: NA
clone_size: few
v_call: TRBV9
cdr3_aa: CASSRGPYNEQFF
cdr3_nt: TGTGCCAGCAGCCGGGGGCCCTACAATGAGCAGTTCTTC

j_call: TRBJ2-7
d_call: TRBD1
clone_size: NA
v_call: TRBV7-7
cdr3_aa: CASSSGTGGIYEQYF
cdr3_nt: TGTGCCAGCAGTTCCGGGACAGGGGGCATCTACGAGCAGTACTTC

j_call: TRBJ1-5
d_call: TRBD1
clone_size: NA
v_call: TRBV28
cdr3_aa: CASSPSKTGFNQPQHF
cdr3_nt: TGTGCCAGCAGTCCCTCCAAGACAGGGTTTAATCAGCCCCAGCATTTT

j_call: TRBJ1-2
d_call: NA
clone_size: NA
v_call: TRBV6-5
cdr3_aa: CASSYQGQVLTF
cdr3_nt: TGTGCCAGCAGTTACCAAGGCCAGGTCTTAACCTTC

j_call: TRBJ2-5
d_call: TRBD2
clone_size: once
v_call: TRBV15
cdr3_aa: CATSRGGGAGRETQYF
cdr3_nt: TGTGCCACCAGCAGAGGCGGGGGGGCGGGGCGAGAGACCCAGTACTTC

j_call: TRBJ1-5
d_call: TRBD1
clone_size: NA
v_call: TRBV19
cdr3_aa: CASSKDRVEGPQHF
cdr3_nt: TGTGCCAGTAGTAAGGACAGGGTGGAGGGGCCCCAGCATTTT

j_call: TRBJ1-1
d_call: NA
clone_size: NA
v_call: TRBV27
cdr3_aa: CASSLRGEAFF
cdr3_nt: TGTGCCAGCAGTTTGCGGGGCGAAGCTTTCTTT

j_call: TRBJ2-2
d_call: NA
clone_size: NA
v_call: TRBV6-5
cdr3_aa: CASSNRLGGELFF
cdr3_nt: TGTGCCAGCAGTAACAGGCTTGGCGGGGAGCTGTTTTTT

j_call: TRBJ1-6
d_call: NA
clone_size: NA
v_call: TRBV30
cdr3_aa: CAWTLTADNSPLHF
cdr3_nt: TGTGCCTGGACTCTGACAGCCGATAATTCACCCCTCCACTTT

j_call: TRBJ1-5
d_call: NA
clone_size: NA
v_call: TRBV30
cdr3_aa: CAWSTKGGQPQHF
cdr3_nt: TGTGCCTGGAGCACAAAGGGGGGACAGCCCCAGCATTTT